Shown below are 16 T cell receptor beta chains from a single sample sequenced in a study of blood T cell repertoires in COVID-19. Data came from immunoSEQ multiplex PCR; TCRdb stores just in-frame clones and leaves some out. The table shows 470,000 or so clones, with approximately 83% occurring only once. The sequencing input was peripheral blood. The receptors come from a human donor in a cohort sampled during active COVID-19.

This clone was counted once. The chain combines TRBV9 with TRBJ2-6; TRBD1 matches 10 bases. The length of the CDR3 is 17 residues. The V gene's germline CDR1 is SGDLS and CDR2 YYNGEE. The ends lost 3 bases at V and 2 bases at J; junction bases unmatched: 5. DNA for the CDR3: TGTGCCAGCAGCGCATGGGGACAGGGGACTGGGGCCAACGTCCTGACTTTC. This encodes CASSAWGQGTGANVLTF. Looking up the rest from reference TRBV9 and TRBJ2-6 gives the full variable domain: DSGVTQTPKHLITATGQRVTLRCSPRSGDLSVYWYQQSLDQGLQFLIQYYNGEERAKGNILERFSAQQFPDLHSELNLSSLELGDSALYFCASSAWGQGTGANVLTFGAGSRLTVL.

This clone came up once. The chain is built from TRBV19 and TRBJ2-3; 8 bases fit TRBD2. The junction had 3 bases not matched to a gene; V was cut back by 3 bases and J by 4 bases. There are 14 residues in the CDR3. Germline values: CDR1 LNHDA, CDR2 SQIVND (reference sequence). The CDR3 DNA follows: TGTGCCAGTAGTATGAGCGGGGGCGCAGATACGCAGTATTTT. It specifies CASSMSGGADTQYF.

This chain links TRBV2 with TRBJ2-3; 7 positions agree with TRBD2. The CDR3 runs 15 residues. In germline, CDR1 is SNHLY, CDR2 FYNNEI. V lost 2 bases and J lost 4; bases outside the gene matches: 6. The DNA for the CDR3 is TGTGCCAGCAGTGAATTAACTAGCGTTGCAGATACGCAGTATTTT. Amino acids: CASSELTSVADTQYF.

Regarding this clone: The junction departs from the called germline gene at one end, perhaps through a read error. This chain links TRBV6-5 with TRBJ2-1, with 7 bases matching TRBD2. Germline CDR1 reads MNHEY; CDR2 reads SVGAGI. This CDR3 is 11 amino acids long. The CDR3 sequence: CASSSGGLPLF. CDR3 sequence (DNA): TGTGCCAGCAGCTCTGGGGGACTACCCCTCTTC.

The CDR3 bases are TGTGCCACCAGCAGAGAAGTGCGGCAGGGATACCCCTACGAGCAGTACTTC. It encodes CATSREVRQGYPYEQYF. The chain combines TRBV15 with TRBJ2-7, with a possible D match to TRBD1 (5 bases). The ends were cut back, 0 bases at V and 2 bases at J, with 17 bases in the middle. The CDR3 has 17 residues. Per germline, CDR1 LNHNV and CDR2 YYDKDF (reference sequence).

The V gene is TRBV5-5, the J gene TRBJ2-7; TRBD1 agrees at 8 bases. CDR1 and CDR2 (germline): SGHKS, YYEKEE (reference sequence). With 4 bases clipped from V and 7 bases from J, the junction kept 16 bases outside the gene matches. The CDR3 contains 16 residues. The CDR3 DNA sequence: TGTGCCAGCAGCCGTGAAGGATGGCAGGGGGCCGTTGAGCAGTACTTC. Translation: CASSREGWQGAVEQYF.

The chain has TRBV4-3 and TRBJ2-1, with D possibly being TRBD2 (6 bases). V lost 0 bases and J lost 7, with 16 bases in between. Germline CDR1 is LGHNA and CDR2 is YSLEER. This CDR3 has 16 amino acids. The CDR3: CASSQEFGRDFNEQFF. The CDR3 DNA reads TGCGCCAGCAGCCAAGAATTTGGGCGGGACTTTAATGAGCAGTTCTTC.

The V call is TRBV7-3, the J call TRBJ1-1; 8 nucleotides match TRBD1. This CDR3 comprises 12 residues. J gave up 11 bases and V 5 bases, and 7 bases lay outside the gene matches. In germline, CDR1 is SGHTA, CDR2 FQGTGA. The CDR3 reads CASSPPGGLAFF. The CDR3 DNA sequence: TGTGCCAGCAGCCCACCAGGGGGCTTGGCTTTCTTT.

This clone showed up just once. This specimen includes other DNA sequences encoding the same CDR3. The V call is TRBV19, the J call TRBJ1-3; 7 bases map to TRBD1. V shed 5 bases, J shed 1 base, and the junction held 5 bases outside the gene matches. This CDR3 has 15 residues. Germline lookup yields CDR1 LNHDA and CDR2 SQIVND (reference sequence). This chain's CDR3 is CASSSTGLSGNTIYF. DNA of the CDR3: TGTGCCAGTAGTTCGACAGGGCTATCTGGAAACACCATATATTTT.

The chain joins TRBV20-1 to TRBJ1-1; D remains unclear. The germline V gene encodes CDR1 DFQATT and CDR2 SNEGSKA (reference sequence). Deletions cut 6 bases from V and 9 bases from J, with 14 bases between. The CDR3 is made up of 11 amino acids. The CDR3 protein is CSAPRVGQAFF. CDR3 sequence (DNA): TGCAGTGCCCCGCGTGTTGGTCAAGCTTTCTTT.

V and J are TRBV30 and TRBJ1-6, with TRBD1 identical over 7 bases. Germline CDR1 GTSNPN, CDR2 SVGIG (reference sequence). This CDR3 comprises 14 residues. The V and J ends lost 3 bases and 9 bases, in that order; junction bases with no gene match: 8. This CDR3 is CAWRGRGEGSPLHF. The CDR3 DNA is TGTGCCTGGAGAGGCAGGGGGGAAGGTTCACCCCTCCACTTT.

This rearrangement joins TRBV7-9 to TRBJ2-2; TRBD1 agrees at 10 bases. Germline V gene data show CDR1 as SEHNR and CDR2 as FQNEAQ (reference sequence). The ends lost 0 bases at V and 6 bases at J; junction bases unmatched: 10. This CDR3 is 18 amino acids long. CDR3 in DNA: TGTGCCAGCAGCTTAGCTCCCGGGACAGGGGCTGTAGCCGGGGAGCTGTTTTTT. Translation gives CASSLAPGTGAVAGELFF. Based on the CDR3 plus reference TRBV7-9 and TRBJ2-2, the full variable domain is DTGVSQNPRHKITKRGQNVTFRCDPISEHNRLYWYRQTLGQGPEFLTYFQNEAQLEKSRLLSDRFSAERPKGSFSTLEIQRTEQGDSAMYLCASSLAPGTGAVAGELFFGEGSRLTVL.

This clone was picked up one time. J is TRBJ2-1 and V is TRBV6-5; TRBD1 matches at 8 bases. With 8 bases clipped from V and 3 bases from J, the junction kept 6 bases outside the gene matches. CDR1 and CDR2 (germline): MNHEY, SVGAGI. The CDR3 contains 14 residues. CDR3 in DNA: TGTGCCAGCCAAGGGACAGGCGGCTACAATGAGCAGTTCTTC. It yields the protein CASQGTGGYNEQFF.

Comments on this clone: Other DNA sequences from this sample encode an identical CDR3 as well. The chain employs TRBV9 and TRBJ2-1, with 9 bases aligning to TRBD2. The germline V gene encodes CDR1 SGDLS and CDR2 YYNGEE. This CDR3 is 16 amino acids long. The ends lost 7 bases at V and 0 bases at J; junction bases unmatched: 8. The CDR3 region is CASSVGSGSSYNEQFF. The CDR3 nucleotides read TGTGCCAGCTCGGTGGGTAGCGGGAGCTCCTACAATGAGCAGTTCTTC.

For the CDR3, the DNA is TGTGCCAGCAGTGGAGCTACTAGCACAGATACGCAGTATTTT. Translating gives CASSGATSTDTQYF. The chain is built from TRBV28 and TRBJ2-3; D not certain. The CDR3 is 14 amino acids. Germline V gene lookup returns CDR1 MDHEN and CDR2 SYDVKM. V was shortened by 5 bases and J by 0 bases, with 9 bases between the two germline ends. The full variable domain, rest sourced from reference TRBV28 and TRBJ2-3, is DVKVTQSSRYLVKRTGEKVFLECVQDMDHENMFWYRQDPGLGLRLIYFSYDVKMKEKGDIPEGYSVSREKKERFSLILESASTNQTSMYLCASSGATSTDTQYFGPGTRLTVL.

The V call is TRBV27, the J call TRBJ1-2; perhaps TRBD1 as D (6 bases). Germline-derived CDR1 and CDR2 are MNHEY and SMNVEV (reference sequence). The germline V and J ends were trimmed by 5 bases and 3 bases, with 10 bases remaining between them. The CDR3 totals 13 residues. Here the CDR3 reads CASSRTADYGYTF. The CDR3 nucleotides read TGTGCCAGCAGTAGGACAGCCGACTATGGCTACACCTTC.